This T cell receptor (beta chain) appears in the sequencing data of a study of blood T cell repertoires in COVID-19. Overall study: COVID-19 samples, acute and convalescent, were from the United States, Italy and Spain. PBMCs, B-cell-depleted T cells, or T cells provided the cDNA or gDNA that made up the material.

Assignment of participants to cohorts was predicated upon participant-reported clinical history. Recovered Cohort 3 donors showed two negative PCRs, clearance, or symptom resolution. Assay: immunoSEQ multiplex PCR; the TCRdb copy retains only in-frame clones and omits some. Here the sample spans hundreds of thousands of clones, around nine tenths being singletons. The sequenced sample consisted of PBMCs or T cells enriched from blood (not recorded which). The sequence was obtained from a woman younger than 30 who had recovered from COVID-19.

Here the CDR3 reads CASSHNPLATSTDTQYF. Here the CDR3 DNA reads TGTGCCAGCAGCCACAACCCTCTAGCGACCAGCACAGATACGCAGTATTTT. This chain links TRBV7-3 with TRBJ2-3; D may be TRBD2 (6 bases). CDR1 SGHTA and CDR2 FQGTGA come from the germline V gene. V lost 5 bases and J lost 0, with 18 bases in between. This CDR3 has 17 residues.